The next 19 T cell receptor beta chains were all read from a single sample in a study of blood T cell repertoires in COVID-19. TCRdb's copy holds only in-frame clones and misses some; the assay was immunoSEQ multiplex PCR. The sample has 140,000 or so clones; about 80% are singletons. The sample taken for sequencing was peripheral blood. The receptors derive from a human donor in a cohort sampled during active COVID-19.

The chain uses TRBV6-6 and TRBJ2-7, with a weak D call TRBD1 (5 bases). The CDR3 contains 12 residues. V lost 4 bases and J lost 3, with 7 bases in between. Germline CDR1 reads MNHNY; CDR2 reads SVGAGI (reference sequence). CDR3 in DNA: TGTGCCAGCAGTTCCCAGGGCTACGAGCAGTACTTC. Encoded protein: CASSSQGYEQYF.

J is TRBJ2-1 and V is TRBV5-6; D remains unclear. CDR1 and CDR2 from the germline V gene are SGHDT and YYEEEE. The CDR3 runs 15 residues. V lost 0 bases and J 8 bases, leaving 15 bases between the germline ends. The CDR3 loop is CASSLDGYAFDEQFF. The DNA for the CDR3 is TGTGCCAGCAGCTTGGACGGGTACGCTTTCGATGAGCAGTTCTTC.

The CDR3 spells CASSLGQALTEKLFF. DNA for the CDR3: TGTGCCAGCAGCTTAGGTCAGGCGCTAACTGAAAAACTGTTTTTT. The rearrangement links TRBV7-2 to TRBJ1-4; no definite D call. Trimming removed 1 base at V and 7 bases at J, with 13 bases between. The CDR3 is 15 residues long. Germline loops: CDR1 SGHTA, CDR2 FQGNSA.

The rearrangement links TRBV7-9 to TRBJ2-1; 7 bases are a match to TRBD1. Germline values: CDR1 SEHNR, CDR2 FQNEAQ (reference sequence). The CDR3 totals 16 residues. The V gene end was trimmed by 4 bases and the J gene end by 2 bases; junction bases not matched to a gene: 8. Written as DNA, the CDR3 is TGTGCCAGCAGCTATTACCCCGGGACAGCCTACAATGAGCAGTTCTTC. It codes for CASSYYPGTAYNEQFF.

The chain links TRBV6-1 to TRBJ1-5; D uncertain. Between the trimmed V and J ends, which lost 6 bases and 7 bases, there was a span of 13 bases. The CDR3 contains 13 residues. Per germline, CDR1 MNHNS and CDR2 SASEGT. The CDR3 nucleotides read TGTGCCAGCAGCTGGACGGGAGAGCAGCCCCAGCATTTT. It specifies CASSWTGEQPQHF.

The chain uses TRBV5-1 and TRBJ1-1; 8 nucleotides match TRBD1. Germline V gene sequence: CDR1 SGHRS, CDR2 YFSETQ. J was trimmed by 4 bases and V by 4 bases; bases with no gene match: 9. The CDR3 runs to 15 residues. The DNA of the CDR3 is TGCGCCAGCAGCCTAAGGACAGGGTCCGTCACTGAAGCTTTCTTT. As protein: CASSLRTGSVTEAFF.

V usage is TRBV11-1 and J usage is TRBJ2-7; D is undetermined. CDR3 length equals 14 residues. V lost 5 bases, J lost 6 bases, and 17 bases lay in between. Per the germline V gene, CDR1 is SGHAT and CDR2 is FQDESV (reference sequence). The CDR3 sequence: CASSRNLGSSEQYF. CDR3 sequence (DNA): TGTGCCAGCAGCCGCAATCTCGGGTCCAGCGAGCAGTACTTC.

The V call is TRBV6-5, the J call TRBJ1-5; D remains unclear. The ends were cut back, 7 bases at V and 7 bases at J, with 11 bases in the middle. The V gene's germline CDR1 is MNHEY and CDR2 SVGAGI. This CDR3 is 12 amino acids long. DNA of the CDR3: TGTGCCAGCATGGGGAGAGAACAGCCCCAGCATTTT. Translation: CASMGREQPQHF.

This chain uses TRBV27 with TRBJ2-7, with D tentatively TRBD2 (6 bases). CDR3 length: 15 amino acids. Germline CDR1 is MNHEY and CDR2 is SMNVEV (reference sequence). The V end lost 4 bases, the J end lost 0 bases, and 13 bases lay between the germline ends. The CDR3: CASSSSGWLSYEQYF. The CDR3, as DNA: TGTGCCAGCAGTTCAAGCGGGTGGCTCTCCTACGAGCAGTACTTC.

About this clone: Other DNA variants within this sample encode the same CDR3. The CDR3 coding sequence is TGTGCCAGCAGCTTGGGACAGGGACAGCCCCAGCATTTT. Its translation is CASSLGQGQPQHF. The chain recombines TRBV7-6 with TRBJ1-5; 9 bases are a match to TRBD1. The CDR3 has 13 amino acids. CDR1 and CDR2 from the germline V gene are SGHVS and FNYEAQ. Trimming removed 3 bases from V and 7 bases from J; junction bases left unmatched: 1.

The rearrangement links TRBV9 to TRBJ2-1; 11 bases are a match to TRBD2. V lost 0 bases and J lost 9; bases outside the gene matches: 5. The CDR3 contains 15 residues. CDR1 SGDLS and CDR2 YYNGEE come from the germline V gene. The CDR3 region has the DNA TGTGCCAGCAGCGTAGGGGCTAGCGGGGGGACTGAGCAGTTCTTC. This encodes CASSVGASGGTEQFF.

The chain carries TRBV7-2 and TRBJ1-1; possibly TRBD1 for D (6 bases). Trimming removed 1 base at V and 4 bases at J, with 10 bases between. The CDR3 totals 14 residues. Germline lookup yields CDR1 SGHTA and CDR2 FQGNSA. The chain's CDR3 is CASSLGPQGTEAFF. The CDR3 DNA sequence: TGTGCCAGCAGCTTAGGGCCACAGGGCACTGAAGCTTTCTTT.

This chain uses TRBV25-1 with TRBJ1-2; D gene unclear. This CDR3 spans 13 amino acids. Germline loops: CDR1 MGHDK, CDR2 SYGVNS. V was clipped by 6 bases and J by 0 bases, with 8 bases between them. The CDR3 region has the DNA TGTGCCAGCAGACGGGGAGCTAACTATGGCTACACCTTC. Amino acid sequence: CASRRGANYGYTF.

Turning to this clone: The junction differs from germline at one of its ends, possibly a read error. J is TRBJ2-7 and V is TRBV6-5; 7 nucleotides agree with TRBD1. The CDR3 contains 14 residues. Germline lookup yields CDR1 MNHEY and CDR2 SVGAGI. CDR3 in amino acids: CASSDSGQSYEQYF. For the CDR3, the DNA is TGTGCCAGCAGTGACTCGGGACAGTCCTACGAGCAGTACTTC.

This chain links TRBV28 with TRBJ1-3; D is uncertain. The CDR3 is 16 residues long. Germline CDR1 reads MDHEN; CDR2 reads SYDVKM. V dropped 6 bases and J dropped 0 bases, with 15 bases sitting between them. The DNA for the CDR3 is TGTGCCAGCAGACCAATGGGCCCTGACTCTGGAAACACCATATATTTT. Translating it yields CASRPMGPDSGNTIYF.

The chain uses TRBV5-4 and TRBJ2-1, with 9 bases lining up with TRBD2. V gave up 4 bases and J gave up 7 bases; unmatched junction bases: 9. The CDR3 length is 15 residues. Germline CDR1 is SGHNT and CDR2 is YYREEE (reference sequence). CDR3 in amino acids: CASSPGTSQTNEQFF. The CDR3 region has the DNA TGTGCCAGCAGCCCGGGGACTAGCCAAACGAATGAGCAGTTCTTC.

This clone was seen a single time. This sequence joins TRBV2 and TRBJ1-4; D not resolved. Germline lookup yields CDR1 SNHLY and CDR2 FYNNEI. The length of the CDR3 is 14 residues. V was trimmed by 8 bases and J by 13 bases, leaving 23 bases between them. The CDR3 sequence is CASLRDLPSIGLFF. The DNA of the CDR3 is TGTGCCAGCCTGCGGGATCTTCCCTCCATTGGACTGTTTTTT.

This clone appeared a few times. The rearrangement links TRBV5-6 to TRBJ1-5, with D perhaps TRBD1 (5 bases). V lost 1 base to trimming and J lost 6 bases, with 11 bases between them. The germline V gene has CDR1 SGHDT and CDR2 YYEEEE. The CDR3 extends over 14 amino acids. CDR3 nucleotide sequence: TGTGCCAGCAGCTTGCGGCAGGGAAGTCAGCCCCAGCATTTT. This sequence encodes CASSLRQGSQPQHF.

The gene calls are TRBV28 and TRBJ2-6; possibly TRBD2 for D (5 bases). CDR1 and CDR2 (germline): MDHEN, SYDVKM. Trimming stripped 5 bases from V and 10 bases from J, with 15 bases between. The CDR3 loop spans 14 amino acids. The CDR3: CASSLIGSWNVLTF. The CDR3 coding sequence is TGTGCCAGCAGTCTTATTGGGAGTTGGAACGTCCTGACTTTC.